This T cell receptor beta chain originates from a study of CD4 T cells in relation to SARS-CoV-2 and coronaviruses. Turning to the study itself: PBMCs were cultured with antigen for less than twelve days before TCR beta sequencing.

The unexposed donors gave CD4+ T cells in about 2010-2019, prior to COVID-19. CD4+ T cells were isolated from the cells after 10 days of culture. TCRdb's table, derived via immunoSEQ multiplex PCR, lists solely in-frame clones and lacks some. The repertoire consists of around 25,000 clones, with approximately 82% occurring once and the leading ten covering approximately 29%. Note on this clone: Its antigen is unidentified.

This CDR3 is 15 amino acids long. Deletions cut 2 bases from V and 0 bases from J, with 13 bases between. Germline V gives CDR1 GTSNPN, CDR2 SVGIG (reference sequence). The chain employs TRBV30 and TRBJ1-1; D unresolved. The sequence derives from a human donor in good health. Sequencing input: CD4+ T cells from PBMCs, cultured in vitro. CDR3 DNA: TGTGCCTGGAGTAAACGTGGGCCCCTGAACACTGAAGCTTTCTTT. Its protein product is CAWSKRGPLNTEAFF. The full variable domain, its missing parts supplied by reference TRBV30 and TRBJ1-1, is SQTIHQWPATLVQPVGSPLSLECTVEGTSNPNLYWYRQAAGRGLQLLFYSVGIGQISSEVPQNLSASRPQDRQFILSSKKLLLSDSGFYLCAWSKRGPLNTEAFFGQGTRLTVV.